The rows below give T cell receptor beta chains drawn from one sample of a study of neoadjuvant nivolumab and ipilimumab in lung cancer. Repertoires were generated with immunoSEQ multiplex PCR, while TCRdb's copy carries only in-frame clones and drops some. The sample holds about 26,000 clones, more than 75% seen once. The specimen comprised tumor tissue, sampled after neoadjuvant nivolumab, alone or with ipilimumab, at or shortly before surgery. These receptors were obtained from an adult with non-small cell lung cancer. Both conserved end residues are part of each CDR3. The D gene is left open where the match is weak. Clone size, where shown, is once, few, many, or a class for clones that have expanded.

CDR3nt	CDR3aa	v_gene	j_gene	d_gene	abundance
TGTGCCACCAGCCCTGGCTTGGTAGGCCCCGGGGAGCTGTTTTTT	CATSPGLVGPGELFF	TRBV15	TRBJ2-2	NA	few
TGTGCCAGCAGCAGACCTAGCAATCAGCCCCAGCATTTT	CASSRPSNQPQHF	TRBV6-5	TRBJ1-5	NA	NA
TGTGCCAGCTCACCACAGGGGGGACTAGTAGGACCTACCAGTTACTTC	CASSPQGGLVGPTSYF	TRBV18	TRBJ2-7	TRBD2	NA
TGTGCCAGCAGCTTATCCCCTCGGGACGAGCAGTACTTC	CASSLSPRDEQYF	TRBV7-9	TRBJ2-7	NA	NA
TGTGCCAGCAGCTTAGGCGGGAGGGTCACAGATACGCAGTATTTT	CASSLGGRVTDTQYF	TRBV7-8	TRBJ2-3	TRBD2	NA
TGTGCCAGCAGCGTACGCGGACAGGATTTCGGTGAGCAGTTCTTC	CASSVRGQDFGEQFF	TRBV9	TRBJ2-1	TRBD1	NA
TGTGCCAGCAGCTCGGACAGGGGCACAGATACGCAGTATTTT	CASSSDRGTDTQYF	TRBV11-3	TRBJ2-3	TRBD1	NA
TGTGCCAGCTCACCAGAAACGGATGGGACAGGGGTTTTC	CASSPETDGTGVF	TRBV18	TRBJ2-7	TRBD1	NA
TGTGCCAGCAGGGGGGACAGGGGGCCCTTTCAGTACTTC	CASRGDRGPFQYF	TRBV2	TRBJ2-4	TRBD1	NA
TGTGCCAGCAGTCATAGCGGGAAGAACACCGGGGAGCTGTTTTTT	CASSHSGKNTGELFF	TRBV28	TRBJ2-2	TRBD2	NA
TGCGCCAGCAGCTGGGAGGCTAGCACAGATACGCAGTATTTT	CASSWEASTDTQYF	TRBV5-1	TRBJ2-3	NA	few
TGTGCCAGCAGCTTGAGTAGCCCCGAGACCCAGTACTTC	CASSLSSPETQYF	TRBV7-8	TRBJ2-5	NA	NA